Detailed here is one T cell receptor (beta chain). Its specificity is unknown. This CDR3 comprises 16 residues. The V end was cut by 0 bases, the J end by 0 bases, with 7 bases between. The germline V gene encodes CDR1 SGHRS and CDR2 YFSETQ. This sample stems from a study of OX40 agonist ivuxolimab in advanced cancers. Turning to the study itself: Patients received ivuxolimab, an agonistic anti-OX40 (CD134) antibody.

TCRdb's table, derived via immunoSEQ multiplex PCR, lists solely in-frame clones and lacks some. The sample contains more than 40,000 clones, almost 90% of which appear only once. Findings of the study overall: Some patients without response likewise showed low normalized clonal expansion. In the 0.1 to 3.0 mg/kg range, CD4+ and CD8+ blood T cells had expanded clonally by week 6.

This chain links TRBV5-1 with TRBJ2-6; D perhaps matches TRBD1 (5 bases). This receptor was taken from an adult with an advanced solid tumor such as melanoma, head and neck, liver or kidney cancer. The sample consisted of CD4+ or CD8+ T cells sorted from blood, taken in a trial of the OX40 agonist ivuxolimab. The chain's CDR3 is CASSLGGNSGANVLTF. The CDR3 nucleotides read TGCGCCAGCAGCTTGGGGGGCAACTCTGGGGCCAACGTCCTGACTTTC.